Each of the 21 T cell receptor beta chains below was sequenced from the same sample in a study of cytomegalovirus exposure and HLA in healthy donors (dated by TCRdb to the late 2010s). Receptors were amplified or captured by the immunoSEQ multiplex PCR assay. The multiplex PCR relied on a mix of 60 forward primers for TCR Vbeta segments and 13 reverse primers for TCR Jbeta segments. In TCRdb, the immuneACCESS table is reduced to in-frame sequences with V and J assigned. These tables do not hold every clone; where another copy was compared, an unresolved V gene accounts for under half, and the others remain unexplained. The sample table holds some 140,000 clones, of which less than 85% were seen once. 4.3% of the sample goes to the ten largest clones. The sample taken for sequencing was PBMCs. The receptors shown here come from a man between 18 and 29 years old in good health and CMV-seropositive.

The chain employs TRBV5-1 and TRBJ2-7, with 9 bases matching TRBD2. V lost 4 bases and J lost 4; bases outside the gene matches: 9. This CDR3 is 15 amino acids long. Germline V gives CDR1 SGHRS, CDR2 YFSETQ. DNA of the CDR3: TGCGCCAGCAGCCTAATTAGCGGGAGTACGTACGAGCAGTACTTC. Amino acids: CASSLISGSTYEQYF. Variable domain in full (rest from reference TRBV5-1 and TRBJ2-7): KAGVTQTPRYLIKTRGQQVTLSCSPISGHRSVSWYQQTPGQGLQFLFEYFSETQRNKGNFPGRFSGRQFSNSRSEMNVSTLELGDSALYLCASSLISGSTYEQYFGPGTRLTVT.

This chain joins TRBV27 and TRBJ1-1; a possible D gene is TRBD1 (5 bases). Germline V gives CDR1 MNHEY, CDR2 SMNVEV (reference sequence). The CDR3 is made up of 15 amino acids. The ends were cut back, 5 bases at V and 0 bases at J, with 13 bases in the middle. CDR3 loop: CASSPTGLLNTEAFF. The CDR3 coding sequence is TGTGCCAGCAGTCCTACAGGTTTACTGAACACTGAAGCTTTCTTT.

The chain recombines TRBV5-4 with TRBJ2-3; D not certain. Germline V CDR1 and CDR2: SGHNT, YYREEE (reference sequence). This CDR3 is built from 13 residues. Deletions cut 1 base from V and 1 base from J, with 4 bases between. The CDR3 DNA is TGTGCCAGCAGCTTGACAGGCACAGATACGCAGTATTTT. Its protein is CASSLTGTDTQYF.

The chain joins TRBV7-3 to TRBJ2-1; tentative D call: TRBD2 (5 bases). Trimming took 3 bases from V and 4 from J, leaving 13 bases between them. The CDR3 totals 15 residues. Per germline, CDR1 SGHTA and CDR2 FQGTGA. This CDR3 is CASSLDFSGYNEQFF. The CDR3 DNA is TGTGCCAGCAGCTTGGACTTTTCTGGGTACAATGAGCAGTTCTTC.

The chain combines TRBV2 with TRBJ2-1; 7 bases match TRBD1. The CDR3 has 13 residues. V gave up 7 bases and J gave up 3 bases; unmatched junction bases: 3. Germline V lookup: CDR1 SNHLY, CDR2 FYNNEI. DNA of the CDR3: TGTGCCAGCAAAGACAGGGTCTACAATGAGCAGTTCTTC. Translating it yields CASKDRVYNEQFF.

The CDR3 DNA follows: TGTGCCATCAGTCGGGCAGTAGCGGGGGGGCCCGGGGAGCTGTTTTTT. It yields the protein CAISRAVAGGPGELFF. This chain uses TRBV10-3 with TRBJ2-2; TRBD2 aligns across 11 bases. The V and J ends lost 5 bases and 6 bases, in that order; junction bases with no gene match: 8. The length of the CDR3 is 16 residues. Germline CDR1 reads ENHRY; CDR2 reads SYGVKD.

The chain has TRBV5-1 and TRBJ1-3; D may be TRBD1 (5 bases). Trimming shortened V by 3 bases and J by 3 bases, and 13 bases separated the two germline ends. CDR1 SGHRS and CDR2 YFSETQ come from the germline V gene. The CDR3 has 15 amino acids. As DNA, the CDR3 is TGCGCCAGCAGCTATGACGGGACTTATGGAAACACCATATATTTT. Protein product: CASSYDGTYGNTIYF.

The J gene is TRBJ2-7, the V gene TRBV6-5, with TRBD2 matching over 12 bases. From germline, CDR1 is MNHEY and CDR2 SVGAGI. After removal of 6 bases from V and 3 bases from J, the junction contained 6 bases not matched to a gene. This CDR3 has 15 residues. The CDR3 coding sequence is TGTGCCAGCAGGCCGTGGACTAGCGGGATCTACGAGCAGTACTTC. Translating gives CASRPWTSGIYEQYF.

The chain uses TRBV4-2 and TRBJ2-7; 10 bases map to TRBD1. With V trimmed by 4 bases and J by 2 bases, 2 bases remained unmatched. The CDR3 runs 14 residues. Germline assignment: CDR1 LGHNA and CDR2 YNFKEQ. The CDR3 DNA is TGTGCCAGCAGCCCCGGACAGGGGGCCTACGAGCAGTACTTC. Translating it yields CASSPGQGAYEQYF.

This clone has more than one count but fewer than ten. This chain uses TRBV5-1 with TRBJ2-7, with a possible D match to TRBD1 (6 bases). This CDR3 comprises 20 residues. The V end lost 0 bases, the J end lost 3 bases, and 28 bases lay between the germline ends. The germline gives CDR1 SGHRS, CDR2 YFSETQ. CDR3 loop: CASSLGGAKGTQSEDYEQYF. CDR3 DNA sequence: TGCGCCAGCAGCTTGGGAGGGGCCAAAGGGACACAGAGTGAGGACTACGAGCAGTACTTC.

This clone was picked up a small number of times. The chain uses TRBV28 and TRBJ2-1; tentatively, D is TRBD2 (6 bases). The CDR3 has 19 residues. The germline CDR1 and CDR2 sequences are MDHEN and SYDVKM. The V and J ends lost 4 bases and 10 bases respectively, with 32 bases between them. The CDR3 sequence: CASSSDRALVAVSSREQFF. For the CDR3, the DNA is TGTGCCAGCAGTTCCGACCGAGCTTTAGTAGCGGTTTCTAGCAGGGAGCAGTTCTTC.

The V gene is TRBV2, the J gene TRBJ2-7; 8 nucleotides align to TRBD2. The junction had 4 bases not matched to a gene; V was cut back by 3 bases and J by 0 bases. The CDR3 has 15 amino acids. The germline gives CDR1 SNHLY, CDR2 FYNNEI. CDR3 amino acids: CASSEPGGDSYEQYF. Here the CDR3 DNA reads TGTGCCAGCAGTGAGCCGGGGGGGGACTCCTACGAGCAGTACTTC. The variable domain in full, with the rest retrieved from reference TRBV2 and TRBJ2-7, is EPEVTQTPSHQVTQMGQEVILRCVPISNHLYFYWYRQILGQKVEFLVSFYNNEISEKSEIFDDQFSVERPDGSNFTLKIRSTKLEDSAMYFCASSEPGGDSYEQYFGPGTRLTVT.

The CDR3, as DNA: TGTGCCAGCAGCCAAGGGGGACTAGCGAGTACTCAGTTCTTC. Amino acid sequence: CASSQGGLASTQFF. The chain employs TRBV4-2 and TRBJ2-1; the match to TRBD2 covers 10 bases. V trimming: 1 base; J trimming: 13 bases; junction bases outside the gene matches: 7. CDR1 LGHNA and CDR2 YNFKEQ come from the germline V gene. The length of the CDR3 is 14 residues.

The rearrangement links TRBV27 to TRBJ2-7; 7 positions agree with TRBD1. The CDR3 contains 13 residues. The junction had 1 base not matched to a gene; V was cut back by 3 bases and J by 2 bases. Germline lookup yields CDR1 MNHEY and CDR2 SMNVEV (reference sequence). The CDR3 coding sequence is TGTGCCAGCAGTTTTGGGACAGCCTACGAGCAGTACTTC. Residues: CASSFGTAYEQYF.

The V gene is TRBV4-2, the J gene TRBJ1-2, with D unclear. V was trimmed by 1 base and J by 0 bases, leaving 6 bases between them. The CDR3 has 14 amino acids. Germline CDR1 LGHNA, CDR2 YNFKEQ. The CDR3 region has the DNA TGTGCCAGCAGCCAAGGGCCCGCTAACTATGGCTACACCTTC. Translated: CASSQGPANYGYTF.

The chain couples TRBV5-1 to TRBJ2-5; tentative D call: TRBD2 (6 bases). V dropped 1 base and J dropped 4 bases, with 8 bases sitting between them. CDR1 SGHRS and CDR2 YFSETQ come from the germline V gene. The CDR3 loop spans 13 amino acids. CDR3 in amino acids: CASSLSGPETQYF. The CDR3 coding sequence is TGCGCCAGCAGCTTGAGCGGGCCAGAGACCCAGTACTTC.

The chain carries TRBV5-1 and TRBJ2-7, with D maybe TRBD2 (5 bases). This CDR3 contains 14 residues. CDR1 is SGHRS, CDR2 YFSETQ, per germline. The V gene lost 4 bases and the J gene lost 4 bases, with 15 bases spanning the gap. The CDR3 sequence is CASSAERRPYEQYV. CDR3 nucleotide sequence: TGCGCCAGCAGCGCCGAGCGGCGTCCTTACGAGCAGTACGTC.

The chain joins TRBV6-5 to TRBJ2-5, with a weak D call TRBD2 (5 bases). TRBJ2-7 matches the DNA end more closely, so the J call is doubtful. CDR1 and CDR2 from the germline V gene are MNHEY and SVGAGI. The CDR3 sequence is 15 residues long. The chain's CDR3 is CASSYAEGISYEQYF. In DNA form, the CDR3 reads TGTGCCAGCAGTTACGCCGAGGGTATCTCCTACGAGCAGTACTTC.

V gene TRBV4-2 combines with J gene TRBJ1-4; 7 bases line up with TRBD1. The V gene end was trimmed by 1 base and the J gene end by 7 bases; junction bases not matched to a gene: 9. The CDR3 sequence is 16 residues long. Germline CDR1 LGHNA, CDR2 YNFKEQ. CDR3 in amino acids: CASSQVLDRLTEKLFF. In DNA, the CDR3 is TGTGCCAGCAGCCAAGTCCTGGACAGGTTAACTGAAAAACTGTTTTTT.

The chain employs TRBV9 and TRBJ2-7, with TRBD1 matching over 7 bases. The CDR3 sequence is 14 residues long. Germline V gives CDR1 SGDLS, CDR2 YYNGEE. V was pared by 0 bases and J by 2 bases, with 2 bases of the junction left unmatched. The CDR3 DNA reads TGTGCCAGCAGCGTAGCGGGACAGACCTACGAGCAGTACTTC. It translates to CASSVAGQTYEQYF.

CDR3 sequence reads: CSVVWTGARNEQFF. The CDR3 DNA sequence: TGCAGCGTTGTTTGGACAGGGGCCCGCAATGAGCAGTTCTTC. The V gene is TRBV29-1, the J gene TRBJ2-1; TRBD1 agrees at 9 bases. The CDR3 runs 14 residues. V was clipped by 4 bases and J by 6 bases; unmatched bases: 7. Germline-derived CDR1 and CDR2 are SQVTM and ANQGSEA.